This T cell receptor (beta chain) originates from a study of OX40 agonist ivuxolimab in advanced cancers. Study-level background: It was permissible to have had prior anti-PD-1, anti-PD-L1 or anti-CTLA-4 therapy, and more than 30% had some. Among those treated, three patients had partial responses, one with hepatocellular carcinoma and two with cutaneous melanoma.

Peripheral blood came from all dose cohorts at three timepoints. Clones were read by immunoSEQ multiplex PCR, and TCRdb kept only the in-frame ones, dropping some. The table has 65,000 to 85,000 clones, around four fifths seen once. Study-level findings and limits: Both CD4+ and CD8+ T cell populations in blood had undergone clonal expansion by week 6 at 0.1 to 3.0 mg/kg.

As regards this clone: Its target is unknown.

With 4 bases removed from V and 6 bases from J, the gap between germline ends came to 12 bases. The germline gives CDR1 SGHNT, CDR2 YYREEE (reference sequence). The CDR3 extends over 13 amino acids. The material sequenced was CD4+ or CD8+ T cells sorted from blood, taken in a trial of the OX40 agonist ivuxolimab. The source is an adult with an advanced solid tumor such as melanoma, head and neck, liver or kidney cancer. The chain employs TRBV5-4 and TRBJ2-3; weak D call: TRBD1 (8 bases). This chain's CDR3 is CASSVQGGDTQYF. CDR3 sequence (DNA): TGTGCCAGCAGCGTACAGGGGGGGGATACGCAGTATTTT. Full variable domain (rest looked up from reference TRBV5-4 and TRBJ2-3): ETGVTQSPTHLIKTRGQQVTLRCSSQSGHNTVSWYQQALGQGPQFIFQYYREEENGRGNFPPRFSGLQFPNYSSELNVNALELDDSALYLCASSVQGGDTQYFGPGTRLTVL.